This T cell receptor (beta chain) is from a study of early T cells in non-severe SARS-CoV-2 infection. Study overall: Sequencing input comprised bulk RNA from unsorted whole blood; chain pairing was not available. Findings of the study overall: VDJdb-based matching was biased toward anti-spike CD8 responses and missed private and CD4 specificities.

The protocol attached unique molecular identifiers to individual cDNA molecules. TCRdb re-derived calls from the 5' RACE reads in MiXCR, one entry per CDR3 protein. Altogether tens of thousands of distinct CDR3 sequences are present, 9% to 9.5% being singletons, with the ten largest covering 4.2%. The table lists this clonotype with a few counts. Its antigen is as yet unknown. The receptor's source is an adult who was a healthcare worker with PCR-confirmed SARS-CoV-2 infection or an uninfected control (not recorded which). Specimen: whole blood.

Here the CDR3 reads CASGLVLLGGQGNYEQYF. The DNA for the CDR3 is TGTGCTAGTGGTTTGGTACTCCTGGGGGGGCAGGGCAACTACGAGCAGTACTTC. The genes are TRBV12-5 and TRBJ2-7, with D tentatively TRBD2 (7 bases). Germline V gene sequence: CDR1 LGHNT, CDR2 FRNRAP. CDR3 size: 18 residues. Trimming took 0 bases from V and 3 from J, leaving 21 bases between them.